The 21 T cell receptor beta chains below all came from one sample that was sequenced in a study of blood T cell repertoires in COVID-19. Assay used: immunoSEQ multiplex PCR; TCRdb lists only in-frame clones, some missing. The sample carries approximately 300,000 clones, about 90% recorded once. Sequenced material: peripheral blood. The receptor source for this set is a woman in her forties or fifties with COVID-19, enrolled during active disease.

This sequence joins TRBV5-4 and TRBJ1-2; D is uncertain. Trimming pared 0 bases from V and 2 bases from J, leaving 8 bases between. Looked up from germline, CDR1 is SGHNT and CDR2 is YYREEE (reference sequence). The CDR3 runs 14 residues. DNA of the CDR3: TGTGCCAGCAGCTTGGCAGGTCTCAACTATGGCTACACCTTC. Its protein is CASSLAGLNYGYTF. The full variable domain, with the rest looked up from reference TRBV5-4 and TRBJ1-2, is ETGVTQSPTHLIKTRGQQVTLRCSSQSGHNTVSWYQQALGQGPQFIFQYYREEENGRGNFPPRFSGLQFPNYSSELNVNALELDDSALYLCASSLAGLNYGYTFGSGTRLTVV.

This sequence joins TRBV25-1 and TRBJ2-2, with TRBD1 identical over 7 bases. The ends lost 3 bases at V and 4 bases at J; junction bases unmatched: 14. Per the germline V gene, CDR1 is MGHDK and CDR2 is SYGVNS. The CDR3 runs to 18 residues. The CDR3 DNA reads TGTGCCAGCAGTGAGTCATACTTACGACAGGGACGCACCGGGGAGCTGTTTTTT. As protein: CASSESYLRQGRTGELFF.

The V gene is TRBV5-1, the J gene TRBJ2-7, with TRBD1 matching 9 bases. Germline V gives CDR1 SGHRS, CDR2 YFSETQ. After removal of 3 bases from V and 5 bases from J, the junction contained 9 bases not matched to a gene. The CDR3 is 15 amino acids. CDR3 sequence: CASSWTDRGSDEQYF. The DNA for the CDR3 is TGCGCCAGCAGCTGGACGGACAGGGGCAGCGACGAGCAGTACTTC.

The chain combines TRBV6-5 with TRBJ2-5; D is perhaps TRBD1 (5 bases). The CDR3 contains 12 residues. Trimming left V 5 bases short and J 3 bases short, with 7 bases between. CDR1 is MNHEY and CDR2 is SVGAGI in the germline V gene. CDR3: CASSRGKETQYF. The CDR3 region has the DNA TGTGCCAGCAGTAGGGGTAAAGAGACCCAGTACTTC.

The chain carries TRBV18 and TRBJ2-1, with TRBD1 identical over 7 bases. With 1 base clipped from V and 5 bases from J, the junction kept 8 bases outside the gene matches. Germline V gives CDR1 KGHSH, CDR2 LQKENI. The CDR3 extends over 16 amino acids. CDR3 coding DNA: TGTGCCAGCTCACCACTCCCTGCCGACAGGGACAATGAGCAGTTCTTC. Protein: CASSPLPADRDNEQFF.

The chain combines TRBV5-1 with TRBJ2-5, with 8 bases lining up with TRBD2. The CDR3 covers 16 residues. The germline V gene has CDR1 SGHRS and CDR2 YFSETQ. V lost 4 bases, J lost 5 bases, and 13 bases stayed unmatched. The CDR3 bases are TGCGCCAGCAGCCCGTTTGCGTTTCGGGGGGGTGAGACCCAGTACTTC. Translation: CASSPFAFRGGETQYF.

The rearrangement links TRBV5-1 to TRBJ2-1; 7 bases are a match to TRBD2. CDR1 is SGHRS, CDR2 YFSETQ, per germline. V lost 0 bases, J lost 5 bases, and 11 bases stayed unmatched. The CDR3 spans 17 residues. CDR3 amino acids: CASSLGLTSPNHNEQFF. Here the CDR3 DNA reads TGCGCCAGCAGCTTGGGCCTGACTAGCCCGAATCACAATGAGCAGTTCTTC.

The chain joins TRBV7-9 to TRBJ1-1; TRBD1 matches at 8 bases. The CDR3 totals 17 residues. V dropped 6 bases and J dropped 0; count of bases not matched to a gene: 12. Germline V gene lookup returns CDR1 SEHNR and CDR2 FQNEAQ (reference sequence). CDR3 sequence (DNA): TGTGCCAGCAGATCCGGGACAGGACTCTTCATGAACACTGAAGCTTTCTTT. The encoded protein is CASRSGTGLFMNTEAFF.

This chain connects TRBV2 to TRBJ2-7, with 10 nucleotides matching TRBD2. Trimming removed 6 bases from V and 7 bases from J; junction bases left unmatched: 9. Germline V gene lookup returns CDR1 SNHLY and CDR2 FYNNEI. The CDR3 spans 14 residues. CDR3 sequence: CASSVSGRGEEQYF. CDR3 coding DNA: TGTGCCAGCAGCGTAAGCGGGAGGGGTGAAGAGCAGTACTTC. Variable domain in full (rest from reference TRBV2 and TRBJ2-7): EPEVTQTPSHQVTQMGQEVILRCVPISNHLYFYWYRQILGQKVEFLVSFYNNEISEKSEIFDDQFSVERPDGSNFTLKIRSTKLEDSAMYFCASSVSGRGEEQYFGPGTRLTVT.

The chain combines TRBV19 with TRBJ2-1; the match to TRBD1 covers 11 bases. CDR1 is LNHDA, CDR2 SQIVND, per germline (reference sequence). The CDR3 is made up of 13 amino acids. V shed 8 bases and J 8 bases; nucleotides not matched to a gene: 5. CDR3 sequence reads: CASGQGAGYEQFF. CDR3 DNA: TGTGCCAGTGGACAGGGGGCCGGCTATGAGCAGTTCTTC.

The genes are TRBV6-5 and TRBJ2-7; D is perhaps TRBD1 (5 bases). Between the trimmed V and J ends, which lost 7 bases and 2 bases, there was a span of 12 bases. This CDR3 region has 13 residues. Germline V gene sequence: CDR1 MNHEY, CDR2 SVGAGI. This CDR3 reads CASTPGLAYEQYF. The CDR3 coding sequence is TGTGCCAGCACTCCAGGGTTAGCCTACGAGCAGTACTTC.

This clone is a singleton in its sample. The chain joins TRBV18 to TRBJ2-6, with 7 bases identical to TRBD1. The germline V gene has CDR1 KGHSH and CDR2 LQKENI. Losses at the gene ends were 1 base for V and 2 bases for J; bases not matched to a gene: 2. The CDR3 consists of 16 residues. This CDR3 reads CASSPQDRAGANVLTF. The CDR3 DNA reads as TGTGCCAGCTCACCACAAGACAGGGCTGGGGCCAACGTCCTGACTTTC.

The chain links TRBV27 to TRBJ2-1, with a tentative D call TRBD2 (6 bases). This CDR3 comprises 14 residues. The germline CDR1 and CDR2 sequences are MNHEY and SMNVEV (reference sequence). The germline V and J ends were trimmed by 7 bases and 4 bases, with 14 bases remaining between them. In nucleotides, the CDR3 is TGTGCCAGCATGTCGGGAGTGGGGTACAATGAGCAGTTCTTC. Translation: CASMSGVGYNEQFF.

J is TRBJ2-7 and V is TRBV6-1; 14 positions match TRBD2. V dropped 5 bases and J dropped 6; count of bases not matched to a gene: 6. The CDR3 is made up of 15 amino acids. Germline lookup yields CDR1 MNHNS and CDR2 SASEGT. The CDR3 region is CASSLWTSGRSEQYF. The CDR3 DNA reads TGTGCCAGCAGTTTATGGACTAGCGGGAGGAGCGAGCAGTACTTC.

This clone was observed a handful of times. The gene calls are TRBV9 and TRBJ1-6; D is undetermined. Trimming took off 3 bases at V and 14 bases at J, with 21 bases between the two ends. The CDR3 consists of 15 residues. Germline CDR1 SGDLS, CDR2 YYNGEE. This chain's CDR3 is CASSATPGGMEALHF. The CDR3 DNA is TGTGCCAGCAGCGCGACCCCAGGAGGCATGGAGGCCCTCCACTTT.

This CDR3 is CAILQGTTYEQYF. The DNA for the CDR3 is TGTGCCATACTACAGGGGACAACCTACGAGCAGTACTTC. The chain carries TRBV21-1 and TRBJ2-7; the table names TRBD1, a call not compared with the DNA. TRBV21-1 is annotated as a pseudogene. CDR3 length: 13 amino acids.

To note about this clone: Other DNA sequences of this sample code for an identical CDR3. V usage is TRBV27 and J usage is TRBJ2-7, with TRBD1 matching over 10 bases. With 6 bases clipped from V and 5 bases from J, the junction kept 4 bases outside the gene matches. CDR3 length equals 13 residues. Germline-derived CDR1 and CDR2 are MNHEY and SMNVEV (reference sequence). CDR3 DNA sequence: TGTGCCAGCAGCCGGGACAGGGGCCACGAGCAGTACTTC. Encoded protein: CASSRDRGHEQYF.

This clone has just a few counts. The V and J genes are TRBV21-1 and TRBJ1-6. TRBV21-1 is termed a pseudogene. This CDR3 has 17 amino acids. The CDR3 region is CASSRPFSSSYNSPLHF. The CDR3 nucleotides read TGTGCCAGCAGCAGGCCGTTTTCTAGCTCCTATAATTCACCCCTCCACTTT.

The chain combines TRBV18 with TRBJ2-7; TRBD1 might be the D (5 bases). The ends were cut back, 0 bases at V and 4 bases at J, with 13 bases in the middle. The CDR3 is made up of 15 amino acids. Germline assignment: CDR1 KGHSH and CDR2 LQKENI. The CDR3 DNA is TGTGCCAGCTCACCACCGCTCCAGGGTAGATACGAGCAGTACTTC. Translating it yields CASSPPLQGRYEQYF. Full variable domain (rest looked up from reference TRBV18 and TRBJ2-7): NAGVMQNPRHLVRRRGQEARLRCSPMKGHSHVYWYRQLPEEGLKFMVYLQKENIIDESGMPKERFSAEFPKEGPSILRIQQVVRGDSAAYFCASSPPLQGRYEQYFGPGTRLTVT.

This clone has a count of ten or more. The chain recombines TRBV5-1 with TRBJ1-1; 8 bases agree with TRBD1. The CDR3 has 14 amino acids. With V trimmed by 2 bases and J by 4 bases, 4 bases remained unmatched. Germline V gene lookup returns CDR1 SGHRS and CDR2 YFSETQ. Here the CDR3 DNA reads TGCGCCAGCAGCTTTCAGGGGGCGAGCACTGAAGCTTTCTTT. Amino acid sequence: CASSFQGASTEAFF.

The chain employs TRBV18 and TRBJ2-1; 7 bases are shared with TRBD2. J was trimmed by 5 bases and V by 6 bases; bases with no gene match: 16. The CDR3 extends over 17 amino acids. Germline CDR1 reads KGHSH; CDR2 reads LQKENI. CDR3 sequence: CASSQNRGGRGDNEQFF. DNA of the CDR3: TGTGCCAGCTCCCAAAATCGGGGAGGCCGGGGGGACAATGAGCAGTTCTTC.